These 24 T cell receptor beta chains were all obtained from the same sample, sequenced in a study of T cells in Graves' hyperthyroidism and ophthalmopathy. The CDR3 regions of TCR beta were amplified from RNA transcripts. First-round RT-PCR with HTBI primers amplified the TCR CDR3 region. TCRdb itself ran the multiplex PCR reads through MiXCR, one entry per CDR3 protein. The repertoire consists of some 620,000 distinct CDR3 sequences, with about a sixth occurring once and the leading ten covering about 3.8%. Sequenced: blood. The receptors come from a woman aged 30 to 39 with Graves' hyperthyroidism.

This clonotype was seen a few times. V usage is TRBV15 and J usage is TRBJ1-4, with D hard to call. Deletions cut 0 bases from V and 4 bases from J, with 21 bases between. Germline-derived CDR1 and CDR2 are LNHNV and YYDKDF (reference sequence). The CDR3 covers 19 residues. CDR3 bases: TGTGCCACCAGCAGAGATCGTCGGATTGGGTCAGTTTTTAATGAAAAACTGTTTTTT. Protein sequence: CATSRDRRIGSVFNEKLFF.

The sample holds a few counts of this clonotype. The chain couples TRBV6-1 to TRBJ2-1; 8 bases fit TRBD1. The CDR3 runs 15 residues. V lost 5 bases, J lost 2 bases, and 5 bases stayed unmatched. The germline CDR1 and CDR2 sequences are MNHNS and SASEGT. The chain's CDR3 is CASSYDRGPYNEQFF. Written as DNA, the CDR3 is TGTGCCAGCAGTTATGACAGGGGTCCCTACAATGAGCAGTTCTTC.

The DNA of the CDR3 is TGTGCCAGCAGTGTCGGGCGTGTGAGTGAGGCTTTCTTT. Translated, it gives CASSVGRVSEAFF. This rearrangement joins TRBV2 to TRBJ1-1; D gene uncertain. Trimming stripped 4 bases from V and 11 bases from J, with 17 bases between. Germline lookup yields CDR1 SNHLY and CDR2 FYNNEI. CDR3 length equals 13 residues.

This clonotype came up many times. The chain links TRBV12-3 or TRBV12-4 to TRBJ1-5; D ambiguous. The CDR3 totals 15 residues. Trimming removed 6 bases at V and 4 bases at J, with 16 bases between. DNA of the CDR3: TGTGCCAGCAGGTCAACTCTAGACCGTAATCAGCCCCAGCATTTT. Translating it yields CASRSTLDRNQPQHF.

This chain uses TRBV2 with TRBJ1-3, with 7 positions matching TRBD1. Germline V gene lookup returns CDR1 SNHLY and CDR2 FYNNEI. The CDR3 spans 15 residues. J gave up 7 bases and V 4 bases, and 10 bases lay outside the gene matches. CDR3 DNA sequence: TGTGCCAGCAGTGTTGAGAACAGGGGCAAGAACACCATATATTTT. Translating it yields CASSVENRGKNTIYF.

This clonotype occurred a few times. The junction differs from germline at one of its ends, possibly a read error. CDR3 DNA sequence: TGTGCCTGGAGTGGTGACACTCTCAGCTCTGGAAACACCACATATTTT. Its protein is CAWSGDTLSSGNTTYF. The rearrangement joins TRBV30 to TRBJ1-3; D unresolved. The CDR3 totals 16 residues. Per the germline V gene, CDR1 is GTSNPN and CDR2 is SVGIG (reference sequence).

This clonotype was counted ten times or more. The chain links TRBV20-1 to TRBJ2-7; tentative D call: TRBD1 (5 bases). V was shortened by 3 bases and J by 6 bases, with 18 bases between the two germline ends. There are 14 residues in the CDR3. CDR1 and CDR2 from the germline V gene are DFQATT and SNEGSKA (reference sequence). This chain's CDR3 is CSASGDGPGREQYF. DNA for the CDR3: TGCAGTGCTAGTGGTGACGGGCCAGGGCGCGAGCAGTACTTC.

Comments on this clonotype: A much larger clone is a single base away; this may be a read error. The genes are TRBV27 and TRBJ1-1, with D perhaps matching TRBD1 (5 bases). This CDR3 region has 14 residues. The V gene's germline CDR1 is MNHEY and CDR2 SMNVEV (reference sequence). Trimming removed 11 bases from V and 3 bases from J, with 19 bases in between. CDR3 in amino acids: CARSWGGLHTEAFF. As DNA, the CDR3 is TGTGCCCGCTCCTGGGGGGGATTACACACTGAAGCTTTCTTT.

Many counts were recorded for this clonotype. V is TRBV11-2 and J is TRBJ2-7; D remains ambiguous. This CDR3 has 14 residues. Germline CDR1 and CDR2: SGHAT and FQNNGV. V was pared by 2 bases and J by 6 bases, with 14 bases between. The CDR3 DNA reads as TGTGCCAGCAGCTTATTGGACCCCGGTACCGAGCAGTACTTC. Its translation: CASSLLDPGTEQYF.

This clonotype was counted ten times or more. The chain is built from TRBV10-3 and TRBJ2-3; 8 bases fit TRBD2. Germline CDR1 and CDR2: ENHRY and SYGVKD. V shed 7 bases, J shed 3 bases, and the junction held 6 bases outside the gene matches. This CDR3 is 14 amino acids long. The CDR3 coding sequence is TGTGCCATCACCGAGCGCGGGGGGACAGATACGCAGTATTTT. This gives the protein CAITERGGTDTQYF.

This clonotype was detected only a few times. A read error may produce the germline difference seen at one junction end. The chain uses TRBV5-1 and TRBJ1-1, with D possibly being TRBD1 (5 bases). In germline, CDR1 is SGHRS, CDR2 YFSETQ. The CDR3 loop spans 14 amino acids. For the CDR3, the DNA is TGCGCCAGCAGCTCTCAGGGCTCAGGCACTGGAGCTTTCTTT. It specifies CASSSQGSGTGAFF.

This chain uses TRBV28 with TRBJ2-2, with 7 bases lining up with TRBD1. V lost 6 bases and J lost 3; bases outside the gene matches: 16. Germline V gene data show CDR1 as MDHEN and CDR2 as SYDVKM. This CDR3 region has 18 residues. The CDR3 loop reads CASSPQGLLSSDTGELFF. The CDR3 DNA reads as TGTGCCAGCAGCCCACAGGGGTTGCTTTCTTCTGACACCGGGGAGCTGTTTTTT.

This clonotype turned up a few times. This rearrangement joins TRBV12-3 or TRBV12-4 to TRBJ1-2; no clear D. CDR3 length: 13 residues. The V end was cut by 6 bases, the J end by 5 bases, with 13 bases between. The DNA for the CDR3 is TGTGCCAGCAGCTCCCAGTGGGGATATGGCTACACCTTC. Residues: CASSSQWGYGYTF.

This clonotype turned up a few times. This chain uses TRBV20-1 with TRBJ2-5; D unresolved. Per the germline V gene, CDR1 is DFQATT and CDR2 is SNEGSKA (reference sequence). The CDR3 has 11 amino acids. The germline V and J ends were trimmed by 4 bases and 5 bases, with 8 bases remaining between them. CDR3 coding DNA: TGCAGTGCTATGGCGTTCGAGACCCAGTACTTC. Amino acids: CSAMAFETQYF.

Only a few counts were recorded for this clonotype. An end of the junction differs from the germline gene, which may be a read error. CDR3 sequence reads: CASSLGTAQNIQYF. In DNA form, the CDR3 reads TGTGCCAGCAGCCTTGGGACAGCCCAAAACATTCAGTACTTC. The chain carries TRBV3-1 and TRBJ2-4; 7 bases are shared with TRBD1. Germline V gives CDR1 LGHDT, CDR2 YNNKEL (reference sequence). The CDR3 sequence is 14 residues long.

The table lists this clonotype with many counts. V usage is TRBV27 and J usage is TRBJ1-1, with D tentatively TRBD1 (6 bases). Germline V gene data show CDR1 as MNHEY and CDR2 as SMNVEV (reference sequence). V was cut by 6 bases and J by 2 bases, with 10 bases left in between. This CDR3 contains 13 residues. CDR3 DNA sequence: TGTGCCAGCAGACAGGGAAGAAACACTGAAGCTTTCTTT. This translates into CASRQGRNTEAFF.

This clonotype was seen a handful of times. The CDR3 spells CASSDGAESVYNEQFF. The CDR3 DNA sequence: TGTGCCAGCAGCGACGGGGCCGAATCAGTATACAATGAGCAGTTCTTC. This chain uses TRBV6-1 with TRBJ2-1, with D possibly being TRBD1 or TRBD2 (5 bases each). V was trimmed by 6 bases and J by 4 bases, leaving 19 bases between them. This CDR3 contains 16 residues. Germline CDR1 and CDR2: MNHNS and SASEGT.

This clonotype showed up many times. The V gene is TRBV3-1, the J gene TRBJ1-2; weak D call: TRBD1 (5 bases). Germline CDR1 is LGHDT and CDR2 is YNNKEL (reference sequence). The CDR3 totals 14 residues. V was clipped by 1 base and J by 3 bases, with 9 bases between them. In nucleotides, the CDR3 is TGTGCCAGCAGCCAAGGACTGGGGGACTATGGCTACACCTTC. Encoded protein: CASSQGLGDYGYTF.

Regarding this clonotype: This clone may be a read error of a much larger clone one base away. The rearrangement uses TRBV15 and TRBJ2-1; D ambiguous. The CDR3 extends over 14 amino acids. CDR1 is LNHNV and CDR2 is YYDKDF in the germline V gene (reference sequence). The CDR3 DNA is TGTGCCACCAGCAGAGACCCCCCTCCCAATGGGCAGTTCTTC. Amino acid sequence: CATSRDPPPNGQFF.

This clonotype was seen many times. V usage is TRBV7-2 and J usage is TRBJ1-5; weak D call: TRBD1 (5 bases). Trimming removed 5 bases at V and 3 bases at J, with 14 bases between. This CDR3 has 15 residues. Germline CDR1 and CDR2: SGHTA and FQGNSA. CDR3: CASSLWGSNNQPQHF. Here the CDR3 DNA reads TGTGCCAGCAGCCTGTGGGGCAGCAACAATCAGCCCCAGCATTTT.

The chain carries TRBV13 and TRBJ2-3; 7 nucleotides match TRBD2. This CDR3 region has 16 residues. V shed 2 bases, J shed 2 bases, and the junction held 7 bases outside the gene matches. Germline lookup yields CDR1 PRHDT and CDR2 FYEKMQ (reference sequence). CDR3 sequence reads: CASSLSSGATTDTQYF. CDR3 coding DNA: TGTGCCAGCAGCTTATCGAGCGGGGCAACCACAGATACGCAGTATTTT.

This clonotype was detected many times. The rearrangement links TRBV30 to TRBJ1-6; 7 bases map to TRBD1. Germline V gene data show CDR1 as GTSNPN and CDR2 as SVGIG (reference sequence). CDR3 length: 14 amino acids. V shed 2 bases, J shed 7 bases, and the junction held 5 bases outside the gene matches. The CDR3: CAWSLGQTNSPLHF. The CDR3 region has the DNA TGTGCCTGGAGTTTGGGACAGACCAATTCACCCCTCCACTTT. Together with reference TRBV30 and TRBJ1-6, the CDR3 gives the full variable domain: SQTIHQWPATLVQPVGSPLSLECTVEGTSNPNLYWYRQAAGRGLQLLFYSVGIGQISSEVPQNLSASRPQDRQFILSSKKLLLSDSGFYLCAWSLGQTNSPLHFGNGTRLTVT.

The chain is built from TRBV6-2 or TRBV6-3 and TRBJ2-7; 12 bases align to TRBD1. V lost 6 bases, J lost 4 bases, and 7 bases stayed unmatched. The CDR3 contains 15 residues. Germline V gene sequence: CDR1 MNHEY, CDR2 SVGEGT. The CDR3 protein is CASRTGTGGQYEQYF. In nucleotides, the CDR3 is TGTGCCAGCAGGACCGGGACAGGGGGCCAGTACGAGCAGTACTTC.

This clonotype was counted ten times or more. The chain couples TRBV5-1 to TRBJ2-1; D remains ambiguous. V was cut by 3 bases and J by 9 bases, with 10 bases left in between. The germline gives CDR1 SGHRS, CDR2 YFSETQ. This CDR3 has 12 residues. The CDR3 protein is CASSSQYGEQFF. CDR3 nucleotides: TGCGCCAGCAGCTCCCAGTACGGTGAGCAGTTCTTC.